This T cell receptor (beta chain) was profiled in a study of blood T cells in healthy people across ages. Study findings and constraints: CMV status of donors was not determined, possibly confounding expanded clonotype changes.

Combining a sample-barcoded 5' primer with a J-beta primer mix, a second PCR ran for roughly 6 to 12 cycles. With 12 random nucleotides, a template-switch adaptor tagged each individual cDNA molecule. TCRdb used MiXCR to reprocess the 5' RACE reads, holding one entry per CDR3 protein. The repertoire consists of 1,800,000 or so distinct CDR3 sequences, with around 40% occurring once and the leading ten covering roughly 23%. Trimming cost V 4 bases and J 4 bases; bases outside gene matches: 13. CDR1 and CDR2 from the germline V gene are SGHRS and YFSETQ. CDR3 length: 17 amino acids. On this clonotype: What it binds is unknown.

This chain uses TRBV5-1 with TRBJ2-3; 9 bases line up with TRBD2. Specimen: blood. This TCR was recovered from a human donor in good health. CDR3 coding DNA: TGCGCCAGCAGCCCAGGACTAGCGCCGGGGATCGCAGATACGCAGTATTTT. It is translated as CASSPGLAPGIADTQYF.